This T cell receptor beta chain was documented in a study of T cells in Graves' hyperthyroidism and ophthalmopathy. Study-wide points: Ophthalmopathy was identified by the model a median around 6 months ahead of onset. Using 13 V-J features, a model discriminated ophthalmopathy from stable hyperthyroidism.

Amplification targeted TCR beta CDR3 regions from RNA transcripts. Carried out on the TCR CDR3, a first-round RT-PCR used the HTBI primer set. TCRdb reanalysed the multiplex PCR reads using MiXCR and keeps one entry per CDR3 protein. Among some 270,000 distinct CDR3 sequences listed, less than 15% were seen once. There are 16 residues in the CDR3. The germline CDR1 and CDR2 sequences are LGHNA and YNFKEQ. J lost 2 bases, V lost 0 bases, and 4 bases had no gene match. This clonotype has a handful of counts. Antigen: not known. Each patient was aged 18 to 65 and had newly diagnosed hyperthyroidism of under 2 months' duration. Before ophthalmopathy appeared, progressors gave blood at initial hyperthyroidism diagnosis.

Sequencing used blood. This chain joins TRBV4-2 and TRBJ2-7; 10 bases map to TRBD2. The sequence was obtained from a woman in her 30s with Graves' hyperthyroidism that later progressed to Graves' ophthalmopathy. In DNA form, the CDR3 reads TGTGCCAGCAGCCAAGATTTTACTAGCGGGACCTACGAGCAGTACTTC. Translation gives CASSQDFTSGTYEQYF.